The TCR beta chain under discussion was sequenced for a study of vaccination and CD4 T cells after COVID-19. CDR3 length equals 14 residues. J gave up 2 bases and V 4 bases, and 2 bases lay outside the gene matches. CDR1 is LGHDT and CDR2 is YNNKEL in the germline V gene (reference sequence). As to treatment: roughly 10-day PBMC culture with coronavirus spike peptide pools or control peptides (ViraFEST assay). Concerning this clonotype: Its antigen remains unidentified.

An Oncomine TCR Beta short-read assay was used to sequence the DNA from cultured CD4+ T cells. MiXCR, run by TCRdb on the PCR reads, gives a single entry per CDR3 protein. Of approximately 13,000 distinct CDR3 sequences listed, roughly 37% are singletons. The sequenced material came from CD4+ T cells from blood, cultured in vitro. The V call is TRBV3-1, the J call TRBJ1-1, with 9 bases that match TRBD1. This sequence was found in a human donor who had recovered from COVID-19. This CDR3 reads CASSRTGANTEAFF. The DNA for the CDR3 is TGTGCCAGCAGCCGGACAGGGGCAAACACTGAAGCTTTCTTT.